This T cell receptor beta chain was retrieved from a study of T-cell memory formation after mild COVID-19. Points from the study as a whole: Cross-reactive memory apparently joined, as some responding clones appeared in pre-infection memory. CD4+ contracting clones were mainly CM and EM; CD8+ ones, EMRA. The second-wave clones peaking on day 37 were not confirmed as SARS-CoV-2-specific.

There are a few counts of this clonotype. What it binds is not known. Trimming took off 3 bases at V and 2 bases at J, with 13 bases between the two ends. The CDR3 totals 15 residues. In germline, CDR1 is WSHSY, CDR2 SAAADI. Each CDR3 protein is one row after TCRdb ran MiXCR on the 5' RACE reads. This table has approximately 440,000 distinct CDR3 sequences, 20% appearing once. The V gene is TRBV10-2, the J gene TRBJ2-5, with D perhaps matching TRBD1 or TRBD2 (5 bases each). This receptor was identified in an adult woman who had mild COVID-19 (a few samples of this study predate the infection). Cell type and time point are not known. Sequenced input: PBMCs or a T cell subset sorted from them (not recorded which). Written as DNA, the CDR3 is TGCGCCAGCAGTGAAACGGGGACGGCACAAGAGACCCAGTACTTC. Translation gives CASSETGTAQETQYF.